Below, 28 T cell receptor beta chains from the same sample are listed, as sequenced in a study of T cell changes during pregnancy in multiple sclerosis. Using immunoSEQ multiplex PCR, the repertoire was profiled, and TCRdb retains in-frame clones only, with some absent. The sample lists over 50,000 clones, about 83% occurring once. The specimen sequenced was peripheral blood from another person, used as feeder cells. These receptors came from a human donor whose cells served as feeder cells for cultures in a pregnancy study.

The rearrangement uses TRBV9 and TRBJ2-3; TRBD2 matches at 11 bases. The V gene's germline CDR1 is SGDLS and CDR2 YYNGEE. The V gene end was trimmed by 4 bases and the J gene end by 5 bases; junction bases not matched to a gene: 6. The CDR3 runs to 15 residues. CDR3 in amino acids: CASSPSGGQGDTQYF. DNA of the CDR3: TGTGCCAGCAGCCCTAGCGGGGGGCAGGGAGATACGCAGTATTTT.

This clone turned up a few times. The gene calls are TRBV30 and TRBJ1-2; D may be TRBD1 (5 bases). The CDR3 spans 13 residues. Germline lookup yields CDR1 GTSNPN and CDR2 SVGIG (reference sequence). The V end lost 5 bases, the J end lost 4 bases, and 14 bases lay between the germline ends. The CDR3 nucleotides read TGTGCCTGGTCCCCAGGGAATTCCTATGGCTACACCTTC. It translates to CAWSPGNSYGYTF.

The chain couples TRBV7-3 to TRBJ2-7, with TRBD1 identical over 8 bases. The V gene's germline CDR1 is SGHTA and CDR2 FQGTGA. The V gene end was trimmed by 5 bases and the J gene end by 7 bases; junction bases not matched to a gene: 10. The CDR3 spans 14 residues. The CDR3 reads CASSPHGQGTEQYF. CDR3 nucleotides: TGTGCCAGCAGCCCCCACGGACAGGGTACGGAGCAGTACTTC.

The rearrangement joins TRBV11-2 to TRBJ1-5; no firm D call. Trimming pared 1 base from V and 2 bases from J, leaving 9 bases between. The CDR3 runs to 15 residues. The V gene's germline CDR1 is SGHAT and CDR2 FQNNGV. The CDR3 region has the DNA TGTGCCAGCAGCTTAGGGGTGGCCGGCAATCAGCCCCAGCATTTT. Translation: CASSLGVAGNQPQHF.

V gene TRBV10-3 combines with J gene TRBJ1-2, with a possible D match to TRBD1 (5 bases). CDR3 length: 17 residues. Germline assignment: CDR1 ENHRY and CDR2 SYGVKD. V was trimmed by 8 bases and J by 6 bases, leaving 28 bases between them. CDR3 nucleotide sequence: TGTGCCATCGGAGCAGATTTTTCAGGGAAACTTAAGCATGGCTACACCTTC. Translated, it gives CAIGADFSGKLKHGYTF.

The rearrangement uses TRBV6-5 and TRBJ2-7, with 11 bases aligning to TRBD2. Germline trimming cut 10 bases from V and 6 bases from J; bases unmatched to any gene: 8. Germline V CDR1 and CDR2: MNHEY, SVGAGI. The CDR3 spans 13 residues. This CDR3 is CATRASGRTEQYF. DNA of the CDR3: TGTGCCACCCGCGCTAGCGGGAGGACCGAGCAGTACTTC.

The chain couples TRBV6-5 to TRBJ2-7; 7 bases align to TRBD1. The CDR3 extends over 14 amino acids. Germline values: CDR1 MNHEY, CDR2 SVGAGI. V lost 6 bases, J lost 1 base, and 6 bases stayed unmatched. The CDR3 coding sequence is TGTGCCAGCAGCAACGACAGGGCTTCCTACGAGCAGTACTTC. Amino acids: CASSNDRASYEQYF.

The CDR3 protein is CASSLEGNYGYTF. CDR3 nucleotides: TGCGCCAGCAGCTTGGAAGGAAACTATGGCTACACCTTC. The V call is TRBV5-1, the J call TRBJ1-2, with no clear D. CDR3 size: 13 residues. CDR1 SGHRS and CDR2 YFSETQ come from the germline V gene. V was trimmed by 0 bases and J by 2 bases, leaving 5 bases between them.

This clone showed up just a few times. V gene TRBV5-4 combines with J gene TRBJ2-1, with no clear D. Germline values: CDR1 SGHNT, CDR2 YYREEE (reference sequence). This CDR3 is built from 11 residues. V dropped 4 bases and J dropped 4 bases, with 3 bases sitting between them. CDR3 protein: CASSLYNEQFF. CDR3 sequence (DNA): TGTGCCAGCAGCCTATACAATGAGCAGTTCTTC. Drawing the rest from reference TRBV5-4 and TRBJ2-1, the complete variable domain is ETGVTQSPTHLIKTRGQQVTLRCSSQSGHNTVSWYQQALGQGPQFIFQYYREEENGRGNFPPRFSGLQFPNYSSELNVNALELDDSALYLCASSLYNEQFFGPGTRLTVL.

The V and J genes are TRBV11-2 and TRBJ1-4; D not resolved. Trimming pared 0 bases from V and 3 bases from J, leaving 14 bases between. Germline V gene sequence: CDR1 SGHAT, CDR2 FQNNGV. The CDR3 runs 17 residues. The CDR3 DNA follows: TGTGCCAGCAGCTTAGAATACCAGAAGCAAGCTAATGAAAAACTGTTTTTT. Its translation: CASSLEYQKQANEKLFF.

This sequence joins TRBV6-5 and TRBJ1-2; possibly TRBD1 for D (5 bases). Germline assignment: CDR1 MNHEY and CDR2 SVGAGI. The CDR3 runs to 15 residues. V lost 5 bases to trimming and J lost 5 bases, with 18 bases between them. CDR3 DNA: TGTGCCAGCAGTCGTACAGGATCACTGGGTTATGGCTACACCTTC. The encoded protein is CASSRTGSLGYGYTF.

The CDR3 DNA reads TGTGCCAGCGTCGCGGCAGGGTCGGAAGAGCAGTACTTC. Protein sequence: CASVAAGSEEQYF. V gene TRBV13 combines with J gene TRBJ2-7, with D possibly being TRBD1 (5 bases). Germline CDR1 reads PRHDT; CDR2 reads FYEKMQ (reference sequence). Trimming cost V 8 bases and J 7 bases, with 18 bases left between them. The CDR3 totals 13 residues. Combining the CDR3 with reference TRBV13 and TRBJ2-7 gives the whole variable domain AAGVIQSPRHLIKEKRETATLKCYPIPRHDTVYWYQQGPGQDPQFLISFYEKMQSDKGSIPDRFSAQQFSDYHSELNMSSLELGDSALYFCASVAAGSEEQYFGPGTRLTVT.

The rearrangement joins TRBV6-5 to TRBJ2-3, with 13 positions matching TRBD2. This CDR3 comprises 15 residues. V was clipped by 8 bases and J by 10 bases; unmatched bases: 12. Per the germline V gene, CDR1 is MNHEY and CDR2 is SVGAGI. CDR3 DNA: TGTGCCAGCCGATGGACTAGCGGGAGAGGGGGGTCGCAGTATTTT. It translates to CASRWTSGRGGSQYF.

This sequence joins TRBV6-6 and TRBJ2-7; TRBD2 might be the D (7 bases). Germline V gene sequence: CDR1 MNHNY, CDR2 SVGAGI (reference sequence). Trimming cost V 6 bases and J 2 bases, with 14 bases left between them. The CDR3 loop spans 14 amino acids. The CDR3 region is CASSRGGAAYEQYF. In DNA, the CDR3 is TGTGCCAGCAGCCGAGGGGGGGCGGCCTACGAGCAGTACTTC.

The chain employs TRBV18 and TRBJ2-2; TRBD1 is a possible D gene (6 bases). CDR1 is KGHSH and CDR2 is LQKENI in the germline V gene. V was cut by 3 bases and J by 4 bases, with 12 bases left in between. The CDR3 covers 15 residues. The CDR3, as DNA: TGTGCCAGCTCACCTATGGGACATCTCACCGGGGAGCTGTTTTTT. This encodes CASSPMGHLTGELFF.

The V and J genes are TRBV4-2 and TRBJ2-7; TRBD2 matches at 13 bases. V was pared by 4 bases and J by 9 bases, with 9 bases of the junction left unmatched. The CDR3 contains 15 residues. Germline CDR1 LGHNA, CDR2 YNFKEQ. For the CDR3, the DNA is TGTGCCAGCAGCCCGGCGGTCGGACTAGCGGGGGTGCAGTACTTC. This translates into CASSPAVGLAGVQYF.

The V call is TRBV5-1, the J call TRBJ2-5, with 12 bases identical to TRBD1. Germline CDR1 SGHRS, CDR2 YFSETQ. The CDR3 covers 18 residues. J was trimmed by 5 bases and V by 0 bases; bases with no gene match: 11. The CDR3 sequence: CASSLGLAGQGAGETQYF. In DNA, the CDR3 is TGCGCCAGCAGCTTGGGCCTCGCGGGACAGGGGGCCGGTGAGACCCAGTACTTC. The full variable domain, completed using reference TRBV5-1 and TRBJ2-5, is KAGVTQTPRYLIKTRGQQVTLSCSPISGHRSVSWYQQTPGQGLQFLFEYFSETQRNKGNFPGRFSGRQFSNSRSEMNVSTLELGDSALYLCASSLGLAGQGAGETQYFGPGTRLLVL.

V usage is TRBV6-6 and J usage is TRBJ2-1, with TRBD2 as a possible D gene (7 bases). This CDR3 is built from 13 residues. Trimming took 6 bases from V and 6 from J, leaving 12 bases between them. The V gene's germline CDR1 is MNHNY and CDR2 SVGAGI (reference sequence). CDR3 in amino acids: CASRRGEGNEQFF. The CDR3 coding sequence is TGTGCCAGCAGGAGGGGGGAGGGCAATGAGCAGTTCTTC.

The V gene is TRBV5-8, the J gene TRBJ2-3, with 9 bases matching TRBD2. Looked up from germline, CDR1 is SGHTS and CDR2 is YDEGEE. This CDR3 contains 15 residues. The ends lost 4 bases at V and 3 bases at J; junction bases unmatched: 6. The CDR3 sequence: CASSPLSGRTDTQYF. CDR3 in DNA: TGTGCCAGCAGCCCACTGAGCGGGAGGACAGATACGCAGTATTTT. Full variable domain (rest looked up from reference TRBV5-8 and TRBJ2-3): EAGVTQSPTHLIKTRGQQATLRCSPISGHTSVYWYQQALGLGLQFLLWYDEGEERNRGNFPPRFSGRQFPNYSSELNVNALELEDSALYLCASSPLSGRTDTQYFGPGTRLTVL.

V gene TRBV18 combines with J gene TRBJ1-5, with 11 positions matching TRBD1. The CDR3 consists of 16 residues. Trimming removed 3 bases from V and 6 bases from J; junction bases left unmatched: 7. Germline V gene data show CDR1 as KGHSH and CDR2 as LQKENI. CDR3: CASSPPGQGVLQPQHF. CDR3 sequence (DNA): TGTGCCAGCTCACCGCCGGGACAGGGGGTCCTTCAGCCCCAGCATTTT.

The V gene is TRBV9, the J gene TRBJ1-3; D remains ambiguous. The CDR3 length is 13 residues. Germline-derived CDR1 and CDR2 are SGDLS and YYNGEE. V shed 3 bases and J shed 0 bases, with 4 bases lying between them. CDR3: CASSGHSGNTIYF. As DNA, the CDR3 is TGTGCCAGCAGCGGGCACTCTGGAAACACCATATATTTT.

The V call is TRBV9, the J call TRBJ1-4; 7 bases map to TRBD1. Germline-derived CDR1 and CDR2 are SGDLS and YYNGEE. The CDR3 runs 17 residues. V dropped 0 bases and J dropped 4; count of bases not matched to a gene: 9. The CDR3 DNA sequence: TGTGCCAGCAGCGTAGGTGGTCCGGGACAGCTTAATGAAAAACTGTTTTTT. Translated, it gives CASSVGGPGQLNEKLFF.

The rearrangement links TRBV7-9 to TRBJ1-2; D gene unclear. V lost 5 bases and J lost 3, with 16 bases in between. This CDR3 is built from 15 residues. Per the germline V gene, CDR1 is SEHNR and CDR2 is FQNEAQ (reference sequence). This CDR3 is CASSLHRRIDYGYTF. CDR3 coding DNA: TGTGCCAGCAGCCTTCATCGCCGAATAGACTATGGCTACACCTTC.

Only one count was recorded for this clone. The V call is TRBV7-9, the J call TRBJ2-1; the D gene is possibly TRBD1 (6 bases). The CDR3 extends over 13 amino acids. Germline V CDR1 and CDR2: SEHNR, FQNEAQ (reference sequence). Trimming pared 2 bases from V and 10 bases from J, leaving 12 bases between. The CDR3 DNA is TGTGCCAGCAGCTTACAAGGACAGTCCGAGCAGTTCTTC. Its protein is CASSLQGQSEQFF.

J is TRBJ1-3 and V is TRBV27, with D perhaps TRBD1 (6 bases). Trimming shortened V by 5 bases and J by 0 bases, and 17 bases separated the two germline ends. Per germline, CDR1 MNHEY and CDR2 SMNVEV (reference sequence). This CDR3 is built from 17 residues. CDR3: CASSRTGTPYSGNTIYF. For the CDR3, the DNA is TGTGCCAGCAGTCGCACCGGGACACCATACTCTGGAAACACCATATATTTT.

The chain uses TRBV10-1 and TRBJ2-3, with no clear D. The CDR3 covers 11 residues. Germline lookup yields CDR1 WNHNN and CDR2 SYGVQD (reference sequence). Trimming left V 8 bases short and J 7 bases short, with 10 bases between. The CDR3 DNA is TGCGCCAGCGGTCGTCTTTATACGCAGTATTTT. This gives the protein CASGRLYTQYF.

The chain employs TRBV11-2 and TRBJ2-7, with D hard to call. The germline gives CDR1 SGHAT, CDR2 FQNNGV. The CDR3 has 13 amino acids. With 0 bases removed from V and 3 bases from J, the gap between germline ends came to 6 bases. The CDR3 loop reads CASSLEVGYEQYF. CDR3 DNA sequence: TGTGCCAGCAGCTTAGAAGTAGGCTACGAGCAGTACTTC.

The CDR3 protein is CASSLDRDPSGYTF. In DNA form, the CDR3 reads TGTGCCAGCAGTTTGGACAGGGACCCTAGCGGCTACACCTTC. The chain combines TRBV27 with TRBJ1-2, with 8 bases fitting TRBD1. Germline V CDR1 and CDR2: MNHEY, SMNVEV (reference sequence). The trim removed 3 bases at V and 8 bases at J, leaving 8 bases unmatched. The CDR3 length is 14 residues.